This entry is about one TCR beta chain. What it binds is not known. These data originate in a study of cytomegalovirus exposure and HLA in healthy donors. For the study at large: Early on, a data release was issued that held 65 million to 100 million unique TCRs from HLA-typed donors. General study points: A later analysis reportedly identified an Asian-associated ancestry cluster as carrying fewer N-insertions than the approximately 620-donor mean. HLA alleles showed associations with some 17,000 TCR beta sequences in a later analysis, at a 0.05 false discovery rate.

CDR3 length equals 13 residues. CDR1 is MNHEY, CDR2 SVGAGI, per germline. Trimming removed 5 bases from V and 4 bases from J, with 11 bases in between. With 60 Vbeta and 13 Jbeta primers, the PCR was carried out. Authors' methods: Unique TCR beta chains totaled some 80 million in a later count, with 8.5 million to 12 million of them shared. The protocol was immunoSEQ multiplex PCR, while the TCRdb copy is restricted to in-frame clones and leaves out a portion. For V, J and clone size, that table is used; D and trimming come from the DNA. The repertoire includes roughly 100,000 clones, about 80% of them detected once, and around 2.1% sits in the top ten.

Material for sequencing was PBMCs. The chain uses TRBV6-5 and TRBJ2-5; D is perhaps TRBD1 (6 bases). This TCR was recovered from a man aged 25-40 years in good health and CMV-seronegative. CDR3 residues: CASSTGTLETQYF. The CDR3 DNA sequence: TGTGCCAGCAGTACCGGGACATTAGAGACCCAGTACTTC.